One TCR beta chain is described in this entry. Germline CDR1 is MGHRA and CDR2 is YSYEKL. V shed 2 bases, J shed 4 bases, and the junction held 3 bases outside the gene matches. The CDR3 runs 14 residues. This sample stems from a study of blood T cell repertoires in COVID-19. The overall study: Specimens from acute and convalescent COVID-19 originated in the United States, Italy and Spain. PBMCs, B-cell-depleted T cells, or T cells provided the cDNA or gDNA that made up the material.

Per the authors' pipeline: Reference gene primers were amplified, and this amplification served to estimate nucleated cell counts. Sequencing used immunoSEQ multiplex PCR; TCRdb keeps in-frame clones, though not all of them. D and trimming were read from the DNA, whereas the V and J calls and clone size are those reported in that table. The sample contains 250,000 to 350,000 clones, around 90% of which appear only once. The sequenced sample was peripheral blood. The V gene is TRBV4-1, the J gene TRBJ2-7, with 9 bases lining up with TRBD1. This receptor was taken from a young man with active or convalescent COVID-19. In DNA, the CDR3 is TGCGCCAGCAGCCAAAAACAGGGGGCATACGAGCAGTACTTC. It encodes CASSQKQGAYEQYF.